Each of the 8 T cell receptor beta chains below was sequenced from the same sample in a study of cytomegalovirus exposure and HLA in healthy donors (dated by TCRdb to the late 2010s). The library was prepared using the immunoSEQ multiplex PCR assay. The multiplex PCR relied on a mix of 60 forward primers for TCR Vbeta segments and 13 reverse primers for TCR Jbeta segments. TCRdb took this table from immuneACCESS and kept in-frame rearrangements with V and J called. Such tables lack part of the clones; where checked against another copy, unresolved V genes explain under half of the gap, and the rest is unexplained. The sample table records roughly 110,000 clones; about four fifths of these occur just once. In total, the top ten clones hold about 6% of the sample. The sequenced material came from PBMCs. The receptors were gathered from a woman aged 50 to 60 in good health and CMV-seropositive.

As DNA, the CDR3 is TGTGCCAGCAGCTCTAGTGGGGGGGCGGCAGATACGCAGTATTTT. Its translation: CASSSSGGAADTQYF. This chain links TRBV5-5 with TRBJ2-3, with D tentatively TRBD2 (7 bases). Germline lookup yields CDR1 SGHKS and CDR2 YYEKEE (reference sequence). Trimming stripped 3 bases from V and 4 bases from J, with 15 bases between. This CDR3 is 15 amino acids long.

This chain connects TRBV4-1 to TRBJ1-2; D possibly corresponds to TRBD1 (5 bases). Germline values: CDR1 MGHRA, CDR2 YSYEKL. The CDR3 has 16 residues. V was pared by 4 bases and J by 0 bases, with 15 bases between. CDR3 amino acids: CASSPGGRASNYGYTF. The CDR3 coding sequence is TGCGCCAGCAGCCCGGGGGGGAGGGCCTCTAACTATGGCTACACCTTC.

The rearrangement links TRBV7-9 to TRBJ1-2, with TRBD1 identical over 9 bases. The CDR3 sequence is 14 residues long. Germline lookup yields CDR1 SEHNR and CDR2 FQNEAQ (reference sequence). V gave up 5 bases and J gave up 5 bases; unmatched junction bases: 6. Written as DNA, the CDR3 is TGTGCCAGCAGCCCGGGGACAGGGATGTATGGCTACACCTTC. This encodes CASSPGTGMYGYTF.

This chain connects TRBV5-1 to TRBJ1-1, with 9 bases that match TRBD1. Losses at the gene ends were 0 bases for V and 10 bases for J; bases not matched to a gene: 7. This CDR3 comprises 14 residues. Looked up from germline, CDR1 is SGHRS and CDR2 is YFSETQ. The CDR3, as DNA: TGCGCCAGCAGCTTGGGGACAGGGGAAAGGGGAGCTTTCTTT. Protein sequence: CASSLGTGERGAFF.

This clone appeared a single time. The genes are TRBV18 and TRBJ2-7; D not resolved. CDR1 KGHSH and CDR2 LQKENI come from the germline V gene. There are 16 residues in the CDR3. Trimming took 6 bases from V and 2 from J, leaving 20 bases between them. The DNA for the CDR3 is TGTGCCAGCTCCGACCTTCCTTATACAGCTGCCTACGAGCAGTACTTC. It translates to CASSDLPYTAAYEQYF.

The rearrangement links TRBV11-2 to TRBJ2-1, with 8 bases fitting TRBD2. Germline V gives CDR1 SGHAT, CDR2 FQNNGV. The junction had 5 bases not matched to a gene; V was cut back by 1 base and J by 3 bases. The CDR3 is made up of 16 amino acids. This CDR3 reads CASSLVRAGVYNEQFF. The DNA for the CDR3 is TGTGCCAGCAGCTTAGTGCGAGCGGGGGTCTACAATGAGCAGTTCTTC.

The V call is TRBV9, the J call TRBJ2-1, with 7 bases matching TRBD2. J lost 3 bases, V lost 3 bases, and 6 bases had no gene match. Germline V gene sequence: CDR1 SGDLS, CDR2 YYNGEE. The CDR3 spans 15 residues. The CDR3 DNA is TGTGCCAGCAGCGAAATGGGGGGGATCTACAATGAGCAGTTCTTC. Its translation: CASSEMGGIYNEQFF.

This chain links TRBV28 with TRBJ2-3; 10 bases match TRBD1. The germline gives CDR1 MDHEN, CDR2 SYDVKM. The V and J ends lost 6 bases and 7 bases, in that order; junction bases with no gene match: 10. This CDR3 has 15 residues. CDR3 sequence (DNA): TGTGCCAGCAGACGTCTGACGACAGGGGGCAATACGCAGTATTTT. Translated, it gives CASRRLTTGGNTQYF.